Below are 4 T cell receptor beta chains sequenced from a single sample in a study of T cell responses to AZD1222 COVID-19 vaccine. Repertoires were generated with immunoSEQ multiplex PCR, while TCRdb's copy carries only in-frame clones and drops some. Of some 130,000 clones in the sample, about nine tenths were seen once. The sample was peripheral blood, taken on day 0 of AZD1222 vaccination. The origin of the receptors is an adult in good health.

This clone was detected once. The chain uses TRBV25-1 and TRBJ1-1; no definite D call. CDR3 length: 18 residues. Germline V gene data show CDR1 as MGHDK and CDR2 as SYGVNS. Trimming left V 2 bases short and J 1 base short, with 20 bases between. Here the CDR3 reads CASSEGGLRRFWNTEAFF. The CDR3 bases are TGTGCCAGCAGTGAAGGAGGCCTCAGAAGGTTTTGGAACACTGAAGCTTTCTTT.

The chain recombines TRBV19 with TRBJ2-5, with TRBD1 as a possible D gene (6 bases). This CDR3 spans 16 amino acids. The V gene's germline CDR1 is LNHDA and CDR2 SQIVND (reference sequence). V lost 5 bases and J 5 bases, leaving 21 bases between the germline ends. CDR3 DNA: TGTGCCAGTAGTTTGAAAAGGGACACCTCACGGGAGACCCAGTACTTC. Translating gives CASSLKRDTSRETQYF. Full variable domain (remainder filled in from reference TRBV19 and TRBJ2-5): DGGITQSPKYLFRKEGQNVTLSCEQNLNHDAMYWYRQDPGQGLRLIYYSQIVNDFQKGDIAEGYSVSREKKESFPLTVTSAQKNPTAFYLCASSLKRDTSRETQYFGPGTRLLVL.

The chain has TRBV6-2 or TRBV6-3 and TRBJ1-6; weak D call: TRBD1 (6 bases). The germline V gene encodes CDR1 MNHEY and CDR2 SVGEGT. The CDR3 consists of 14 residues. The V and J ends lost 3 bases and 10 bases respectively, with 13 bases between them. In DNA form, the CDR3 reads TGTGCCAGCAGTTATACAGGGCAGAGCTCACCCCTCCACTTT. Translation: CASSYTGQSSPLHF.

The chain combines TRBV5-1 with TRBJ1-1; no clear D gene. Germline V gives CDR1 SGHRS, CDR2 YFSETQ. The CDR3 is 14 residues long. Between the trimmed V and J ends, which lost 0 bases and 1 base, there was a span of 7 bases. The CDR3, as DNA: TGCGCCAGCAGCTTGGGTGAATCGAACACTGAAGCTTTCTTT. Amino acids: CASSLGESNTEAFF.